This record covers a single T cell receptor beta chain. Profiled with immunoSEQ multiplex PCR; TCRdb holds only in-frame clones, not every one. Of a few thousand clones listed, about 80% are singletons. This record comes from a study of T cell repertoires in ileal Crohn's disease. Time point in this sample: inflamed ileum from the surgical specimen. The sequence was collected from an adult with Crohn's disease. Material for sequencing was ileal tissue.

The CDR3 DNA reads TGTGCCAGCAGAGGCGGCGGGACTAGCGGGATACAAGGCGAGCAGTACTTC. Encoded protein: CASRGGGTSGIQGEQYF. The rearrangement links TRBV11-2 to TRBJ2-7; 13 positions match TRBD2. The CDR3 runs to 17 residues. Trimming took 6 bases from V and 6 from J; bases not matched to a gene: 14. Germline CDR1 and CDR2: SGHAT and FQNNGV.